The clone carrying this TCR beta chain was counted at least ten times. The data are from a study of T cells in Graves' hyperthyroidism and ophthalmopathy. Amplified TCR beta CDR3 regions came from RNA transcripts. First-round RT-PCR with HTBI primers amplified the TCR CDR3 region. TCRdb fed the multiplex PCR reads into MiXCR, producing one record per CDR3 protein. The repertoire holds about 290,000 distinct CDR3 sequences, with roughly 15% as singletons. Germline values: CDR1 LNHDA, CDR2 SQIVND (reference sequence). The J segment lost 3 bases and the V segment lost 7 bases, leaving 5 bases of the junction unmatched. The CDR3 sequence is 13 residues long.

The sequenced material came from blood. The receptor was isolated from a middle-aged woman with Graves' hyperthyroidism. The chain couples TRBV19 to TRBJ2-7, with TRBD1 matching 8 bases. The CDR3 sequence: CASTRTGSYEQYF. CDR3 nucleotides: TGTGCCAGTACCCGGACAGGGAGCTACGAGCAGTACTTC.